This T cell receptor beta chain was profiled in a study of blood T cell repertoires in COVID-19. Whole-study context: Material from acute and convalescent COVID-19 was sourced from the United States, Italy and Spain. Sample material is recorded as cDNA or gDNA derived from T cells, B-cell-depleted T cells, or PBMCs.

This clone was recorded a few times. Per the original methods: How many nucleated cells were present was estimated from reference gene primer amplification. Sequencing was performed with immunoSEQ multiplex PCR; in TCRdb, only in-frame clones are kept and a portion is missing. V and J calls and clone size are given by that table; D and trimming were obtained from the DNA. Among about 150,000 clones listed, more than 80% were seen once. Trimming shortened V by 0 bases and J by 0 bases, and 17 bases separated the two germline ends. Looked up from germline, CDR1 is SEHNR and CDR2 is FQNEAQ (reference sequence). CDR3 length: 18 residues.

The chain employs TRBV7-9 and TRBJ1-2; D not certain. Source material: peripheral blood. The source of this sequence is a human donor with acute or convalescent COVID-19. The donor label of this sample is uncertain. The CDR3 DNA reads as TGTGCCAGCAGCTTAGCCCGGGATTCACTTGGCACTAACTATGGCTACACCTTC. Translation gives CASSLARDSLGTNYGYTF.